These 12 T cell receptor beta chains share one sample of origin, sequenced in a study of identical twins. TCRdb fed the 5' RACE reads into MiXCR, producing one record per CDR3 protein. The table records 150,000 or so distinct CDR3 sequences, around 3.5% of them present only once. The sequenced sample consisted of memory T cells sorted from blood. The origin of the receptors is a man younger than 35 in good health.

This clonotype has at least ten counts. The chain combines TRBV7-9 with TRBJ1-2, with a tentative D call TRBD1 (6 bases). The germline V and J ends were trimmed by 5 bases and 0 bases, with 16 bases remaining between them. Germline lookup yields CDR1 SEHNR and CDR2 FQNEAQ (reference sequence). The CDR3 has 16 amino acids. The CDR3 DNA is TGTGCCAGCAGCCGAGGGGGGCGGCCAACTAACTATGGCTACACCTTC. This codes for CASSRGGRPTNYGYTF.

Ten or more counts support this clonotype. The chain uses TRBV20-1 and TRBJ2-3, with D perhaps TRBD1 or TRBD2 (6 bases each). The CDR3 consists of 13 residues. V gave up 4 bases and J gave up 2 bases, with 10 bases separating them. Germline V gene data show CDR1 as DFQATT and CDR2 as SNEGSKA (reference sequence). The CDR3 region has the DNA TGCAGTGCTAAGGGGGGCTACACAGATACGCAGTATTTT. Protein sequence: CSAKGGYTDTQYF.

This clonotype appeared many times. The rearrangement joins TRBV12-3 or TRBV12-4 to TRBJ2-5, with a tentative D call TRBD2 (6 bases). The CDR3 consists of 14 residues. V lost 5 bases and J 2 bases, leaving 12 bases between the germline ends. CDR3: CASSLRDSQETQYF. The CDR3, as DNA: TGTGCCAGCAGTCTCCGGGACTCTCAAGAGACCCAGTACTTC.

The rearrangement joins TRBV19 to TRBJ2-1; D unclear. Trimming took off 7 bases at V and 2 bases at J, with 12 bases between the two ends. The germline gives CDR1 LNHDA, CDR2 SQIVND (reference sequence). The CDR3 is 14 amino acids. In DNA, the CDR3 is TGTGCCAGTACGCAGCGCAACACCTACAATGAGCAGTTCTTC. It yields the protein CASTQRNTYNEQFF.

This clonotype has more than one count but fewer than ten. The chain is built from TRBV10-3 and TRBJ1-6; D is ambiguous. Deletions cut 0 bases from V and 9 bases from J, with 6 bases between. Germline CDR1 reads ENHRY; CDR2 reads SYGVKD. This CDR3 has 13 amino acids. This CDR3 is CAISESAGSPLHF. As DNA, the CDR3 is TGTGCCATCAGTGAGTCTGCTGGTTCACCCCTCCACTTT.

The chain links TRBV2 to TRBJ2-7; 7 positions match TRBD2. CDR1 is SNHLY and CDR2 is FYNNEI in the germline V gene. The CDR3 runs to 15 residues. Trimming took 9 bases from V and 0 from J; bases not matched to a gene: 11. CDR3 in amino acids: CARGAGTISSYEQYV. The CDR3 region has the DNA TGTGCCAGGGGCGCAGGGACTATCAGCTCCTACGAGCAGTACGTC.

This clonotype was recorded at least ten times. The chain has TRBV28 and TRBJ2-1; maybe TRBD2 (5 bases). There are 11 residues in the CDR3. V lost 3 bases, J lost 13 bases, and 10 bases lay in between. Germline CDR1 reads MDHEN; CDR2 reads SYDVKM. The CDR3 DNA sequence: TGTGCCAGCAGTTTGTCGGCTAGCCAGTTCTTC. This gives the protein CASSLSASQFF.

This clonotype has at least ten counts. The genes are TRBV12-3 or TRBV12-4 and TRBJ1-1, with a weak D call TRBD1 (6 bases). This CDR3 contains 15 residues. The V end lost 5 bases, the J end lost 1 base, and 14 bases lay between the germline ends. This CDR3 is CASSLSGTSNTEAFF. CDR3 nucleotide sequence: TGTGCCAGCAGTCTATCCGGGACATCGAACACTGAAGCTTTCTTT.

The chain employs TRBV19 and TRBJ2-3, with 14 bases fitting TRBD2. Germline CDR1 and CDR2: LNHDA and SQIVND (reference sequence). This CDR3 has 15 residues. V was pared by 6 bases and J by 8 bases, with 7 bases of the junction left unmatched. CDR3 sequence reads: CASRTSGRAGGTQYF. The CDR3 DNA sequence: TGTGCCAGTAGGACTAGCGGGAGGGCTGGTGGTACGCAGTATTTT.

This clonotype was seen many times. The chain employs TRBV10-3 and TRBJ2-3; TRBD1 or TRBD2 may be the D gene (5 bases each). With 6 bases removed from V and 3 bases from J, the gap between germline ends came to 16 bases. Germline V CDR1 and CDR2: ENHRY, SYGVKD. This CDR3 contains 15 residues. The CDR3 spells CAIRPGPTHTDTQYF. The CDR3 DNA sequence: TGTGCCATCAGACCGGGACCCACTCATACAGATACGCAGTATTTT.

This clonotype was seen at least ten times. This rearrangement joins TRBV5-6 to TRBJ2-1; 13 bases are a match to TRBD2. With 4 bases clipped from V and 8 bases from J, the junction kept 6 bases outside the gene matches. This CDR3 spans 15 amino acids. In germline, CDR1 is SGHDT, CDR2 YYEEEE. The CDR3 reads CASSQGTSGMHEQFF. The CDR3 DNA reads TGTGCCAGCAGCCAAGGGACTAGCGGGATGCATGAGCAGTTCTTC.

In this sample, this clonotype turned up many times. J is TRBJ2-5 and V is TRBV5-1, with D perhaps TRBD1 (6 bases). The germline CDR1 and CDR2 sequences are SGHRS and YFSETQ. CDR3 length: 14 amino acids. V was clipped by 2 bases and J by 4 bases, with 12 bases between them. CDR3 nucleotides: TGCGCCAGCAGCTTTTCGACAGGAGGAGAGACCCAGTACTTC. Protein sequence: CASSFSTGGETQYF.